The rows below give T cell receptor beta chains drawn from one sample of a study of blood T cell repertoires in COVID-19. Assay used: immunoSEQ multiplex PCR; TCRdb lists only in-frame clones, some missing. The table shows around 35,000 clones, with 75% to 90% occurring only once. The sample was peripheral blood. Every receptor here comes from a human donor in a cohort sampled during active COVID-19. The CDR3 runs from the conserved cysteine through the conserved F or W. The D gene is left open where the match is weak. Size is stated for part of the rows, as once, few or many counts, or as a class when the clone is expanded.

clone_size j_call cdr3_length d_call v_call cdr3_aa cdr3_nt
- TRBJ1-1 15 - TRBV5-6 CASSLGGTMNTEAFF TGTGCCAGCAGCTTGGGGGGCACAATGAACACTGAAGCTTTCTTT
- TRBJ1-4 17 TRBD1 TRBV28 CASTTGTGILANEKLFF TGTGCCAGCACGACAGGGACCGGGATTTTGGCTAATGAAAAACTGTTTTTT
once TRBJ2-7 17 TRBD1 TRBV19 CASSTDRGLGLVHEQYF TGTGCCAGTAGTACGGACAGGGGGTTAGGGTTGGTCCACGAGCAGTACTTC
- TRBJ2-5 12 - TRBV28 CASSPRIFARYF TGTGCCAGCAGCCCGAGGATTTTCGCCCGGTACTTC
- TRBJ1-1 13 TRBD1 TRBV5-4 CASSYDRETEAFF TGTGCCAGCAGCTACGACAGGGAAACTGAAGCTTTCTTT
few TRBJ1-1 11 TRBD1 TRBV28 CATDDRVVAFF TGTGCCACAGATGACAGGGTGGTAGCTTTCTTT
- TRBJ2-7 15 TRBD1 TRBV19 CASSIRTGSRDEQYF TGTGCCAGTAGTATCCGGACAGGGAGCCGCGACGAGCAGTACTTC
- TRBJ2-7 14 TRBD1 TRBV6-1 CASSEGTGFYEQYF TGTGCCAGCAGTGAAGGGACAGGCTTCTACGAGCAGTACTTC
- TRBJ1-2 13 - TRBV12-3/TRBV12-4 CASRTWGGNGYTF TGTGCCAGCAGGACCTGGGGGGGGAATGGCTACACCTTC
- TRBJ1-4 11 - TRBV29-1 CSVEGGEKLFF TGCAGCGTTGAGGGAGGTGAAAAACTGTTTTTT
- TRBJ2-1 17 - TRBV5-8 CASSLSVSSLPGNEQFF TGTGCCAGCAGCTTAAGTGTCTCTAGTCTCCCCGGCAATGAGCAGTTCTTC
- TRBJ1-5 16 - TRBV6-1 CASSESPRPRNQPQHF TGTGCCAGCAGTGAATCCCCAAGGCCCAGGAATCAGCCCCAGCATTTT
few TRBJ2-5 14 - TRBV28 CASSLQGYGETQYF TGTGCCAGCAGTTTACAGGGGTATGGAGAGACCCAGTACTTC
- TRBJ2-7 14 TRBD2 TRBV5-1 CASRTSGSSYEQYF TGCGCCAGCAGGACTAGCGGAAGCTCCTACGAGCAGTACTTC
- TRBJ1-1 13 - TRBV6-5 CASSYARDKPFFF TGTGCCAGCAGTTATGCCCGGGACAAGCCGTTTTTCTTT
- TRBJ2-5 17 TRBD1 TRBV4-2 CASSQDLPATGRETQYF TGTGCCAGCAGCCAAGACCTCCCCGCGACAGGGCGTGAGACCCAGTACTTC
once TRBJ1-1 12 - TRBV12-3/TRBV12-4 CASSSPSPEAFF TGTGCCAGCAGTTCCCCGAGCCCTGAAGCTTTCTTT
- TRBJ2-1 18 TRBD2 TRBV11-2 CASSFGTSGSRTPNEQFF TGTGCCAGCAGCTTTGGGACTAGCGGGAGTCGAACCCCCAATGAGCAGTTCTTC
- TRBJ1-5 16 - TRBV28 CASSLPFKGGNQPQHF TGTGCCAGCAGTCTCCCCTTTAAGGGGGGCAATCAGCCCCAGCATTTT
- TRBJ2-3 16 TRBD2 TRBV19 CASSLEASGGADTQYF TGTGCCAGTAGTCTAGAAGCTAGCGGGGGTGCAGATACGCAGTATTTT
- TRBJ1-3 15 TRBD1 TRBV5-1 CASSLQGGSGNTIYF TGCGCCAGCAGCTTACAGGGGGGCTCTGGAAACACCATATATTTT
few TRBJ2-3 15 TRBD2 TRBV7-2 CASSPLAGQSSTQYF TGTGCCAGCAGCCCACTAGCGGGCCAATCCTCTACGCAGTATTTT
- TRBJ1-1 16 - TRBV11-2 CASSLGQFGGQAEAFF TGTGCCAGCAGCTTAGGCCAATTCGGGGGGCAGGCTGAAGCTTTCTTT
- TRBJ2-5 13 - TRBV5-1 CASSFEGWETQYF TGCGCCAGCAGCTTTGAGGGTTGGGAGACCCAGTACTTC
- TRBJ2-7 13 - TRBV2 CAGSRQPSYEQYF TGTGCCGGAAGTAGACAGCCATCCTACGAGCAGTACTTC
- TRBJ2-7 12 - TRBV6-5 CASRAMAGEQYF TGTGCCAGCAGGGCGATGGCCGGGGAGCAGTACTTC
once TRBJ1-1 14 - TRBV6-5 CASRSISGNTEAFF TGTGCCAGCAGGTCAATATCGGGGAACACTGAAGCTTTCTTT
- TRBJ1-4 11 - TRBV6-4 CASRSRVWLFF TGTGCCAGCAGGTCCCGCGTCTGGCTGTTTTTT
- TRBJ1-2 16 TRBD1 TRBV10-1 CASSESRTGEIYGYTF TGCGCCAGCAGTGAGTCTCGGACAGGGGAGATCTATGGCTACACCTTC
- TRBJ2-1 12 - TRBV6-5 CAKPSPYNEQFF TGTGCCAAGCCTTCCCCCTACAATGAGCAGTTCTTC
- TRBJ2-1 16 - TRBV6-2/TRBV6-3 CASSYGGDRSYNEQFF TGTGCCAGCAGTTACGGCGGGGATCGCTCCTACAATGAGCAGTTCTTC
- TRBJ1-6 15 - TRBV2 CASSGRGAGNSPLHF TGTGCCAGCAGTGGGCGGGGGGCTGGTAATTCACCCCTCCACTTT
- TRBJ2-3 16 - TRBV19 CASSPRSGGLGDTQYF TGTGCCAGTAGTCCTAGAAGCGGCGGATTGGGTGATACGCAGTATTTT
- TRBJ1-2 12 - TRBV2 CASSADSYGYTF TGTGCCAGCAGTGCTGACAGTTATGGCTACACCTTC
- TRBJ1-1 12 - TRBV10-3 CAIRVGETEAFF TGTGCCATCAGGGTTGGAGAAACTGAAGCTTTCTTT
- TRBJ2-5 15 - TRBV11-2 CASSLDRLFWVTQYF TGTGCCAGCAGCTTAGATCGACTATTTTGGGTAACCCAGTACTTC
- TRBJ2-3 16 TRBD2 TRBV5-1 CASSLVGGGAPDTQYF TGCGCCAGCAGCTTGGTGGGCGGGGGGGCCCCAGATACGCAGTATTTT
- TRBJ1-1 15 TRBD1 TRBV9 CASSPRGQGLTEAFF TGTGCCAGCAGCCCACGGGGACAGGGCCTCACTGAAGCTTTCTTT
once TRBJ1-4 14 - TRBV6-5 CASSSTGLREKLFF TGTGCCAGCAGCTCTACAGGGTTGCGGGAAAAACTGTTTTTT
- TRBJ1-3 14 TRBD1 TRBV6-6 CASSPDRAGNTIYF TGTGCCAGCAGTCCAGACAGGGCTGGAAACACCATATATTTT
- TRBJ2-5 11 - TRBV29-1 CSVEPGETQYF TGCAGCGTTGAACCGGGGGAGACCCAGTACTTC
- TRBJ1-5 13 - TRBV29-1 CSVGGRVDQPQHF TGCAGCGTTGGGGGCAGGGTTGACCAGCCCCAGCATTTT
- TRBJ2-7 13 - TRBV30 CAWTPDSSYEQYF TGTGCCTGGACCCCGGACAGTTCCTACGAGCAGTACTTC